The 21 T cell receptor beta chains in this list originate from one sample, sequenced in a study of PD-1 blockade in classical Hodgkin lymphoma. Every patient had relapsed following autologous stem cell transplantation, and cohorts differed in brentuximab vedotin exposure. Clones were sequenced by immunoSEQ multiplex PCR, and TCRdb holds only the in-frame ones, with some missing. The repertoire holds about 26,000 clones, with roughly two thirds as singletons. This specimen consisted of peripheral blood mononuclear cells (PBMCs), obtained before the second cycle of nivolumab. The receptor source for this set is a human donor with classical Hodgkin lymphoma.

The V gene is TRBV30, the J gene TRBJ1-6; 7 nucleotides align to TRBD1. Germline CDR1 reads GTSNPN; CDR2 reads SVGIG (reference sequence). The CDR3 is 14 residues long. V shed 0 bases, J shed 10 bases, and the junction held 6 bases outside the gene matches. The CDR3 DNA sequence: TGTGCCTGGAGTGTAATAGGGGGCGGCTCACCCCTCCACTTT. Its protein product is CAWSVIGGGSPLHF.

The rearrangement joins TRBV4-3 to TRBJ2-7, with D perhaps being TRBD1 or TRBD2 (6 bases each). V was cut by 0 bases and J by 2 bases, with 14 bases left in between. This CDR3 is 16 amino acids long. Germline values: CDR1 LGHNA, CDR2 YSLEER. CDR3 amino acids: CASSQDPGAKAYEQYF. DNA of the CDR3: TGCGCCAGCAGCCAAGATCCGGGGGCGAAGGCCTACGAGCAGTACTTC.

This chain links TRBV4-1 with TRBJ1-5, with TRBD1 as a possible D gene (5 bases). The CDR3 length is 16 residues. The germline CDR1 and CDR2 sequences are MGHRA and YSYEKL. The V end lost 0 bases, the J end lost 6 bases, and 15 bases lay between the germline ends. The CDR3: CASSQDSSGRGQPQHF. In nucleotides, the CDR3 is TGCGCCAGCAGCCAAGACTCATCGGGGCGCGGTCAGCCCCAGCATTTT.

In the case of this clone: The sample has other DNA sequences that encode this CDR3 too. This sequence joins TRBV27 and TRBJ2-3; 15 nucleotides match TRBD2. V dropped 5 bases and J dropped 4; count of bases not matched to a gene: 4. CDR3 size: 16 residues. Per the germline V gene, CDR1 is MNHEY and CDR2 is SMNVEV (reference sequence). The CDR3 region is CASSPRTSGGADTQYF. CDR3 bases: TGTGCCAGCAGTCCCCGGACTAGCGGGGGGGCAGATACGCAGTATTTT.

The genes are TRBV2 and TRBJ2-1, with D perhaps TRBD1 or TRBD2 (6 bases each). Deletions cut 4 bases from V and 6 bases from J, with 13 bases between. The CDR3 spans 14 residues. Germline-derived CDR1 and CDR2 are SNHLY and FYNNEI. The CDR3 protein is CASSGEARGNEQFF. In DNA, the CDR3 is TGTGCCAGCAGTGGGGAGGCCAGGGGCAATGAGCAGTTCTTC.

The chain is built from TRBV6-5 and TRBJ2-7, with 9 bases that match TRBD1. The CDR3 extends over 16 amino acids. V dropped 0 bases and J dropped 5; count of bases not matched to a gene: 8. Germline V gene data show CDR1 as MNHEY and CDR2 as SVGAGI. In DNA, the CDR3 is TGTGCCAGCAGTTACTCCCTAGACAGGGGGAGCCACGAGCAGTACTTC. Translating it yields CASSYSLDRGSHEQYF.

The chain recombines TRBV6-5 with TRBJ2-3, with a possible D match to TRBD1 (5 bases). Germline loops: CDR1 MNHEY, CDR2 SVGAGI. This CDR3 region has 13 residues. The V gene lost 5 bases and the J gene lost 0 bases, with 6 bases spanning the gap. The CDR3 DNA is TGTGCCAGCAGTACAGGTAGCACAGATACGCAGTATTTT. It codes for CASSTGSTDTQYF.

The chain couples TRBV28 to TRBJ2-5; D may be TRBD1 (5 bases). The CDR3 length is 13 residues. Germline values: CDR1 MDHEN, CDR2 SYDVKM. Between the trimmed V and J ends, which lost 11 bases and 6 bases, there was a span of 19 bases. Written as DNA, the CDR3 is TGTGCCGGGGCTGGACCCAGTGAGAAGACCCAGTACTTC. Amino acid sequence: CAGAGPSEKTQYF.

The V and J genes are TRBV6-1 and TRBJ1-2; D is uncertain. Germline CDR1 is MNHNS and CDR2 is SASEGT. Trimming left V 1 base short and J 4 bases short, with 13 bases between. This CDR3 is built from 15 residues. As DNA, the CDR3 is TGTGCCAGCAGTGAAGGGCCGGGTGCACTCTATGGCTACACCTTC. Translation: CASSEGPGALYGYTF.

The sample holds a few counts of this clone. The genes are TRBV6-5 and TRBJ2-7; 12 nucleotides line up with TRBD1. J lost 6 bases, V lost 6 bases, and 6 bases had no gene match. From germline, CDR1 is MNHEY and CDR2 SVGAGI. The CDR3 runs 14 residues. CDR3 residues: CASRVGTGGREQYF. For the CDR3, the DNA is TGTGCCAGCAGGGTAGGGACAGGGGGCCGCGAGCAGTACTTC.

The chain carries TRBV18 and TRBJ2-7, with 8 positions matching TRBD1. The CDR3 consists of 15 residues. The V gene end was trimmed by 0 bases and the J gene end by 6 bases; junction bases not matched to a gene: 7. Germline CDR1 reads KGHSH; CDR2 reads LQKENI. CDR3 sequence reads: CASSPPGQGVSEQYF. The CDR3 nucleotides read TGTGCCAGCTCACCACCAGGACAGGGTGTAAGCGAGCAGTACTTC.

The chain employs TRBV30 and TRBJ2-3; the D is unclear. Germline values: CDR1 GTSNPN, CDR2 SVGIG (reference sequence). The V end was cut by 2 bases, the J end by 2 bases, with 8 bases between. The CDR3 is 13 residues long. CDR3 loop: CAWSSRVTDTQYF. CDR3 nucleotides: TGTGCCTGGAGTTCACGGGTCACAGATACGCAGTATTTT.

There are a few counts of this clone. The chain uses TRBV19 and TRBJ2-1; 8 bases agree with TRBD1. The V gene end was trimmed by 3 bases and the J gene end by 4 bases; junction bases not matched to a gene: 5. From germline, CDR1 is LNHDA and CDR2 SQIVND (reference sequence). The CDR3 totals 15 residues. The CDR3 region has the DNA TGTGCCAGTAGTATTGCGGGACAGGCATACAATGAGCAGTTCTTC. Translation gives CASSIAGQAYNEQFF.

This chain joins TRBV6-1 and TRBJ2-5; D remains ambiguous. The CDR3 loop spans 15 amino acids. Germline V gene lookup returns CDR1 MNHNS and CDR2 SASEGT. V was pared by 3 bases and J by 1 base, with 12 bases between. The CDR3 here is CASSDSRRGQETQYF. CDR3 DNA sequence: TGTGCCAGCAGTGATAGCAGGCGCGGCCAAGAGACCCAGTACTTC.

The V and J genes are TRBV5-6 and TRBJ1-2, with D possibly matching TRBD1 (5 bases). V was pared by 4 bases and J by 14 bases, with 15 bases between. The CDR3 is 11 amino acids. From germline, CDR1 is SGHDT and CDR2 YYEEEE. The CDR3 region is CASSAGTAQTF. CDR3 nucleotides: TGTGCCAGCAGCGCCGGGACCGCGCAAACCTTC.

This sequence joins TRBV6-6 and TRBJ2-7; D not certain. V gave up 4 bases and J gave up 3 bases, with 13 bases separating them. The CDR3 contains 14 residues. CDR1 MNHNY and CDR2 SVGAGI come from the germline V gene (reference sequence). The CDR3 sequence is CASSSTYTVYEQYF. The CDR3 DNA is TGTGCCAGCAGTTCTACGTATACCGTCTACGAGCAGTACTTC.

This chain connects TRBV28 to TRBJ1-2; TRBD1 agrees at 8 bases. The CDR3 contains 15 residues. The J segment lost 8 bases and the V segment lost 5 bases, leaving 13 bases of the junction unmatched. Germline V gene data show CDR1 as MDHEN and CDR2 as SYDVKM. The CDR3 sequence is CASSPPLGTGGGYTF. The CDR3 DNA reads TGTGCCAGCAGTCCACCCCTGGGGACAGGCGGGGGCTACACCTTC.

This chain connects TRBV5-1 to TRBJ2-5; 12 bases are shared with TRBD1. The CDR3 extends over 17 amino acids. CDR1 SGHRS and CDR2 YFSETQ come from the germline V gene. The junction had 9 bases not matched to a gene; V was cut back by 0 bases and J by 6 bases. Written as DNA, the CDR3 is TGCGCCAGCAGCTTGGGGTCCGGGACAGGGGGCGCGAAGACCCAGTACTTC. This gives the protein CASSLGSGTGGAKTQYF.

The CDR3 reads CASSLRNGYQETQYF. The CDR3 bases are TGTGCCAGCAGCTTGAGAAACGGATACCAAGAGACCCAGTACTTC. The chain employs TRBV7-9 and TRBJ2-5; D is unclear. The CDR3 sequence is 15 residues long. Looked up from germline, CDR1 is SEHNR and CDR2 is FQNEAQ (reference sequence). V dropped 3 bases and J dropped 0 bases, with 11 bases sitting between them. Together with reference TRBV7-9 and TRBJ2-5, the CDR3 gives the full variable domain: DTGVSQNPRHKITKRGQNVTFRCDPISEHNRLYWYRQTLGQGPEFLTYFQNEAQLEKSRLLSDRFSAERPKGSFSTLEIQRTEQGDSAMYLCASSLRNGYQETQYFGPGTRLLVL.

The V call is TRBV6-5, the J call TRBJ2-1; 7 bases map to TRBD1. Looked up from germline, CDR1 is MNHEY and CDR2 is SVGAGI. V shed 5 bases and J 3 bases; nucleotides not matched to a gene: 7. CDR3 length: 15 amino acids. CDR3 amino acids: CASSRQGGIYNEQFF. CDR3 nucleotide sequence: TGTGCCAGCAGTCGCCAAGGGGGCATCTACAATGAGCAGTTCTTC.

This chain connects TRBV27 to TRBJ2-1, with 7 bases aligning to TRBD2. The CDR3 extends over 14 amino acids. In germline, CDR1 is MNHEY, CDR2 SMNVEV (reference sequence). The junction had 5 bases not matched to a gene; V was cut back by 4 bases and J by 5 bases. CDR3 bases: TGTGCCAGCAGTTGGGGGGGAGAGCACAATGAGCAGTTCTTC. Its translation: CASSWGGEHNEQFF.